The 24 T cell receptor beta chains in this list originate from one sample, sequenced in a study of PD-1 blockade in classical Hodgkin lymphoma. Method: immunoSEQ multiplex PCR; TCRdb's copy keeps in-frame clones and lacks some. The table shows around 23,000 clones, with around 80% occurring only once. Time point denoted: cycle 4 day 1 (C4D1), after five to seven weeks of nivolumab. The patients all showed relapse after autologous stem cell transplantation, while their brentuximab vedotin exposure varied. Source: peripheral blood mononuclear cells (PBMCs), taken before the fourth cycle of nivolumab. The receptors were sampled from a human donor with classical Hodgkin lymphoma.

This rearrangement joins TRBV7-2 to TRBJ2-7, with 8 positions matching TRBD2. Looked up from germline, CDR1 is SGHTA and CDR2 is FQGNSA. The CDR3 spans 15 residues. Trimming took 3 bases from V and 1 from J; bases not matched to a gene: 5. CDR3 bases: TGTGCCAGCAGCTTTAGGTCGGGAGGGTCCTACGAGCAGTACTTC. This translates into CASSFRSGGSYEQYF. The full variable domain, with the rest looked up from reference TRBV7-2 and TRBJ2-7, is GAGVSQSPSNKVTEKGKDVELRCDPISGHTALYWYRQSLGQGLEFLIYFQGNSAPDKSGLPSDRFSAERTGGSVSTLTIQRTQQEDSAVYLCASSFRSGGSYEQYFGPGTRLTVT.

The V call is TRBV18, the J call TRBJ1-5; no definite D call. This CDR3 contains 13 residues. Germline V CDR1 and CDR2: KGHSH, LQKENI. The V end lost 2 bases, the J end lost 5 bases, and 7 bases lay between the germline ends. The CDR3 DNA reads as TGTGCCAGCTCACCAGAAACAGATCAGCCCCAGCATTTT. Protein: CASSPETDQPQHF. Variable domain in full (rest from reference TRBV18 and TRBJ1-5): NAGVMQNPRHLVRRRGQEARLRCSPMKGHSHVYWYRQLPEEGLKFMVYLQKENIIDESGMPKERFSAEFPKEGPSILRIQQVVRGDSAAYFCASSPETDQPQHFGDGTRLSIL.

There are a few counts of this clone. In DNA, the CDR3 is TGTGCCAGCAGCTTAGAGTTCCCTGAAGCTTTCTTT. It codes for CASSLEFPEAFF. This chain connects TRBV11-2 to TRBJ1-1; D is undetermined. The V gene's germline CDR1 is SGHAT and CDR2 FQNNGV. Trimming removed 0 bases at V and 6 bases at J, with 5 bases between. The length of the CDR3 is 12 residues.

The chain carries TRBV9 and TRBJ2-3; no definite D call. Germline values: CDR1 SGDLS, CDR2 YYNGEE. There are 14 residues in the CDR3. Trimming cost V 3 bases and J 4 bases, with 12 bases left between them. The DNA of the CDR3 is TGTGCCAGCAGCGCGGAAGGAGTTTCAGATACGCAGTATTTT. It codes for CASSAEGVSDTQYF.

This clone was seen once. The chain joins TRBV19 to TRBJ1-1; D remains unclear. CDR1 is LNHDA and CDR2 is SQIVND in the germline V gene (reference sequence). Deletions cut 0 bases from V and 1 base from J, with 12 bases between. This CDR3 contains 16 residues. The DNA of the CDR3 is TGTGCCAGTAGTATAGATACGGGAGCTTGGAACACTGAAGCTTTCTTT. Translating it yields CASSIDTGAWNTEAFF.

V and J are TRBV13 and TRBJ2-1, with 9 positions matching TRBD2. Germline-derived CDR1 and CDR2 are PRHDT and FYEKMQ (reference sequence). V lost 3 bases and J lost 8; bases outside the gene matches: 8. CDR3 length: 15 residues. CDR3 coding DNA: TGTGCCAGCAGCTTGGAGCGGGAGGCCGAGGATGAGCAGTTCTTC. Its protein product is CASSLEREAEDEQFF.

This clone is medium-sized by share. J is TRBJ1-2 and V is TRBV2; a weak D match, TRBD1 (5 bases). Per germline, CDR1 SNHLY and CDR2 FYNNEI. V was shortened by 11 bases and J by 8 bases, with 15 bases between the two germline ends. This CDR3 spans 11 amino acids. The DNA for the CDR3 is TGTGCCGGTCGGGACCTCGGCGGCTACACCTTC. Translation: CAGRDLGGYTF.

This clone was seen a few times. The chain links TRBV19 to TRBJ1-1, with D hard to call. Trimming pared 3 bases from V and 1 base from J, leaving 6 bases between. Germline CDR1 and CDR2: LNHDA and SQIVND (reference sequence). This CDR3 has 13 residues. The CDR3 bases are TGTGCCAGTAGTATCGGGCCGAACACTGAAGCTTTCTTT. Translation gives CASSIGPNTEAFF.

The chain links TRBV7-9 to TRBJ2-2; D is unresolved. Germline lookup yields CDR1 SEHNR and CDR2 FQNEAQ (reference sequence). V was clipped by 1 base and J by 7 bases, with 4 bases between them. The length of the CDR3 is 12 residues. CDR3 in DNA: TGTGCCAGCAGCTTAGTCGGCGGGGAGCTGTTTTTT. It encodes CASSLVGGELFF.

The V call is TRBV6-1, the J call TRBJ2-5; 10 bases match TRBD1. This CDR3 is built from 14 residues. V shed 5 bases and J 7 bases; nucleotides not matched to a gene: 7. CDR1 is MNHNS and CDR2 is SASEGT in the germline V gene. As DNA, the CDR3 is TGTGCCAGCAGTTGGGACAGGGGTCGGGGGACCCAGTACTTC. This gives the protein CASSWDRGRGTQYF.

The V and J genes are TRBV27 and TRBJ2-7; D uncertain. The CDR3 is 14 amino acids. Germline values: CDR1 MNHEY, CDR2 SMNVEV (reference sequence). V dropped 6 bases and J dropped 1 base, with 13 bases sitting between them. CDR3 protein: CASRWGSESYEQYF. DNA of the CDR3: TGTGCCAGCAGATGGGGATCAGAATCCTACGAGCAGTACTTC.

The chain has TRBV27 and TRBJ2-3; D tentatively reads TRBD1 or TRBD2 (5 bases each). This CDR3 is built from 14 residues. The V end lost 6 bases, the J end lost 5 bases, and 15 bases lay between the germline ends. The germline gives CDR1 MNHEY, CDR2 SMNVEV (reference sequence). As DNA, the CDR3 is TGTGCCAGCAGCCGCATGGGACCCAGAGATACGCAGTATTTT. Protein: CASSRMGPRDTQYF.

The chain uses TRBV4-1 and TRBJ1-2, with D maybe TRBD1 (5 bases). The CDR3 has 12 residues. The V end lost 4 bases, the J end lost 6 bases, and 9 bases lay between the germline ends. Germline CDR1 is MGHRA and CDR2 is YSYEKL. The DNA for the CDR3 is TGCGCCAGCAGCCCCCGGGGACATGGCTACACCTTC. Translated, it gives CASSPRGHGYTF.

For the CDR3, the DNA is TGCAGCGTGATGGACGGGAACTATGGCTACACCTTC. It yields the protein CSVMDGNYGYTF. This sequence joins TRBV29-1 and TRBJ1-2; D is unresolved. Germline V gene data show CDR1 as SQVTM and CDR2 as ANQGSEA. This CDR3 spans 12 amino acids. With 6 bases removed from V and 2 bases from J, the gap between germline ends came to 10 bases.

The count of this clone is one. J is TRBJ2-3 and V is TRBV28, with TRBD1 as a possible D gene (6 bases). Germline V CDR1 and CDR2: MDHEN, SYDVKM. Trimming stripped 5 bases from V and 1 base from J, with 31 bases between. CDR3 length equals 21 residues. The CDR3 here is CASSASLFPGQRVEGTDTQYF. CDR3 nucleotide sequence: TGTGCCAGCAGTGCCTCTCTTTTTCCGGGACAAAGGGTAGAAGGCACAGATACGCAGTATTTT.

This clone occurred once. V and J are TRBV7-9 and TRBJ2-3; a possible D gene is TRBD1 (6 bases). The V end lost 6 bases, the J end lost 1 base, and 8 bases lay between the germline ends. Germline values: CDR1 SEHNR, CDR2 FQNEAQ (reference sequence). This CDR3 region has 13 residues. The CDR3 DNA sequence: TGTGCCAGCAGACCAGGGGGCACAGATACGCAGTATTTT. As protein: CASRPGGTDTQYF. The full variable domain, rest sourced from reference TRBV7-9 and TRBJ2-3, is DTGVSQNPRHKITKRGQNVTFRCDPISEHNRLYWYRQTLGQGPEFLTYFQNEAQLEKSRLLSDRFSAERPKGSFSTLEIQRTEQGDSAMYLCASRPGGTDTQYFGPGTRLTVL.

In DNA form, the CDR3 reads TGCAGTGCCCCATGGATCACTGAAGCTTTCTTT. Translating gives CSAPWITEAFF. The genes are TRBV20-1 and TRBJ1-1; D gene ambiguous. The CDR3 runs to 11 residues. From germline, CDR1 is DFQATT and CDR2 SNEGSKA (reference sequence). V lost 6 bases and J lost 4, with 9 bases in between.

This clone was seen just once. Here the CDR3 reads CASLADVTDTQYF. The CDR3 nucleotides read TGTGCCAGCCTAGCGGACGTCACAGATACGCAGTATTTT. V is TRBV2 and J is TRBJ2-3, with TRBD2 identical over 7 bases. Looked up from germline, CDR1 is SNHLY and CDR2 is FYNNEI. V was pared by 8 bases and J by 2 bases, with 4 bases of the junction left unmatched. The CDR3 totals 13 residues.

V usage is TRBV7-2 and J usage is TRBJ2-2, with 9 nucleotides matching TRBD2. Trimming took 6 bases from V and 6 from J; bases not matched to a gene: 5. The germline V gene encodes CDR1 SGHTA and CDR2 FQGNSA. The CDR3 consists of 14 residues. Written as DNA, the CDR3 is TGTGCCAGCAGAATAGCGGGAGTGCCCGGGGAGCTGTTTTTT. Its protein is CASRIAGVPGELFF.

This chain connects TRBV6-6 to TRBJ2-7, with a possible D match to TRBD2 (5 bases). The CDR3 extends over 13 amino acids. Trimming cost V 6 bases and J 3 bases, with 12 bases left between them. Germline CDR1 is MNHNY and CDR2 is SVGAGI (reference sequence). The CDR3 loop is CASRANGIYEQYF. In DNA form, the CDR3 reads TGTGCCAGCAGGGCCAACGGGATCTACGAGCAGTACTTC.

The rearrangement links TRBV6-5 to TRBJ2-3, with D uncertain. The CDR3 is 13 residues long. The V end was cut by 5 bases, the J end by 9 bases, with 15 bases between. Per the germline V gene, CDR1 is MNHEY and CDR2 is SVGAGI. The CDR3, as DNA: TGTGCCAGCAGTCCCCTCGGGTTGGGAACGCAGTATTTT. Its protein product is CASSPLGLGTQYF.

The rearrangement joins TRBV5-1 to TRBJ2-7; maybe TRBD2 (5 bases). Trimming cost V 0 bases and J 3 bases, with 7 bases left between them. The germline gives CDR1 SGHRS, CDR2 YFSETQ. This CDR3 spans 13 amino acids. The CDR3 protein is CASSLGGLYEQYF. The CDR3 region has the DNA TGCGCCAGCAGCTTGGGCGGACTCTACGAGCAGTACTTC.

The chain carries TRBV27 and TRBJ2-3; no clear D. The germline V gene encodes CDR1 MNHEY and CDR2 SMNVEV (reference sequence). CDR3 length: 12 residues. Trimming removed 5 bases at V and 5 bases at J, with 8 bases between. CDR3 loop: CASSLLGDTQYF. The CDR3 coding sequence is TGTGCCAGCAGTCTTCTGGGAGATACGCAGTATTTT.

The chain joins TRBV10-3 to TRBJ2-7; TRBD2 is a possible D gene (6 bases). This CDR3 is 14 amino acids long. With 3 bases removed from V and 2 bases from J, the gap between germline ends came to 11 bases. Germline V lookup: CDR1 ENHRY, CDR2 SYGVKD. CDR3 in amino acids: CAISEGGAAYEQYF. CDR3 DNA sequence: TGTGCCATCAGTGAAGGCGGGGCCGCCTACGAGCAGTACTTC.